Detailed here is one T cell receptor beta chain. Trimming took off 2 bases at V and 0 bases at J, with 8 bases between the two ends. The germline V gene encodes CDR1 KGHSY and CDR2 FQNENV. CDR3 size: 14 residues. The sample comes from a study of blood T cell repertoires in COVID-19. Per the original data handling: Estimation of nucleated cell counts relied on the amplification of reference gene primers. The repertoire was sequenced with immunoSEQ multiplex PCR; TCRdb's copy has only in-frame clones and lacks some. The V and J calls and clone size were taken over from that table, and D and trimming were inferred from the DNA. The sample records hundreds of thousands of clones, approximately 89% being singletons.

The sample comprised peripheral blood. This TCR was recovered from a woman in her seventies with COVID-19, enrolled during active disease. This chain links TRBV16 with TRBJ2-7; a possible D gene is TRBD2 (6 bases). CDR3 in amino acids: CASSQTGSSYEQYF. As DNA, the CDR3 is TGTGCCAGCAGCCAAACCGGGAGCTCCTACGAGCAGTACTTC.